Below, 20 T cell receptor beta chains from the same sample are listed, as sequenced in a study of immune heterogeneity within non-small cell lung tumors. Template came from bulk tumor genomic DNA, at 600 ng per sample. Doctors removed several biopsies from each primary tumor during surgery, keeping them far apart. Patients with untreated, newly diagnosed non-small cell lung cancer underwent curative surgery. A multiplex PCR containing 32 V primers and 13 J primers was used to amplify TCR beta CDR3. TCRdb processed the multiplex PCR reads anew with MiXCR; each CDR3 protein has one entry. The sample holds approximately 21,000 distinct CDR3 sequences, around 30% seen once. Sample: lung tumor tissue. These receptors were collected from a man aged 35-49 years with non-small cell lung cancer.

This clonotype rates as medium-sized. The rearrangement joins TRBV20-1 to TRBJ1-1, with D uncertain. The CDR3 totals 10 residues. Germline V gives CDR1 DFQATT, CDR2 SNEGSKA (reference sequence). V was cut by 6 bases and J by 5 bases, with 7 bases left in between. The CDR3 nucleotides are TGCAGTGCCGTCTTAACTGAAGCTTTCTTT. Protein product: CSAVLTEAFF.

Concerning this clonotype: A much larger clone differs by one base, so this may be a read error. The V and J genes are TRBV2 and TRBJ2-7; tentatively, D is TRBD2 (6 bases). Per germline, CDR1 SNHLY and CDR2 FYNNEI. The length of the CDR3 is 14 residues. In DNA form, the CDR3 reads TGTGCCAGCAGGGAGGGACCGACCATATACGATCAGTACTTC. Translation gives CASREGPTIYDQYF.

The chain links TRBV20-1 to TRBJ2-3, with 14 positions matching TRBD2. Germline V gene data show CDR1 as DFQATT and CDR2 as SNEGSKA (reference sequence). The CDR3 covers 13 residues. The V segment lost 5 bases and the J segment 5 bases; nucleotides outside the gene matches: 0. Here the CDR3 reads CSAGLAGGDTQYF. The CDR3 nucleotides are TGCAGTGCTGGACTAGCGGGGGGAGATACGCAGTATTTT.

V usage is TRBV7-9 and J usage is TRBJ1-2, with TRBD1 identical over 8 bases. Germline lookup yields CDR1 SEHNR and CDR2 FQNEAQ (reference sequence). CDR3 length equals 13 residues. V dropped 3 bases and J dropped 8; count of bases not matched to a gene: 5. DNA of the CDR3: TGTGCCAGCAGCTTCGACAGGGGCGTCGGCTACACCTTC. This encodes CASSFDRGVGYTF.

In its sample, this clonotype was seen a few times. The rearrangement uses TRBV11-1 and TRBJ2-3; TRBD2 is a possible D gene (6 bases). There are 13 residues in the CDR3. V was cut by 5 bases and J by 2 bases, with 8 bases left in between. Germline CDR1 and CDR2: SGHAT and FQDESV (reference sequence). The DNA for the CDR3 is TGTGCCAGCAGCACGGGACTCACAGATACGCAGTATTTT. Its translation is CASSTGLTDTQYF.

The chain employs TRBV5-6 and TRBJ2-7; 11 positions agree with TRBD2. The V segment lost 2 bases and the J segment 2 bases; nucleotides outside the gene matches: 9. The CDR3 is 17 amino acids. CDR1 is SGHDT, CDR2 YYEEEE, per germline. CDR3 residues: CASSLRTSGFGTYEQYF. CDR3 sequence (DNA): TGTGCCAGCAGCTTACGGACTAGCGGGTTTGGGACCTACGAGCAGTACTTC.

This clonotype was detected many times. The chain combines TRBV6-1 with TRBJ2-3, with 8 bases identical to TRBD1. After removal of 6 bases from V and 4 bases from J, the junction contained 6 bases not matched to a gene. Germline loops: CDR1 MNHNS, CDR2 SASEGT. This CDR3 spans 14 amino acids. CDR3 region: CASSQDRDPDTQYF. The CDR3 coding sequence is TGTGCCAGCAGCCAGGACAGGGATCCAGATACGCAGTATTTT.

As concerns this clonotype: This clone may be a read error of a much larger clone one base away. This chain's CDR3 is CASSRTGGNNDQFF. CDR3 DNA: TGTGCCAGCAGCCGGACAGGGGGGAACAATGACCAGTTCTTC. The chain carries TRBV27 and TRBJ2-1; TRBD1 matches 10 bases. CDR1 and CDR2 from the germline V gene are MNHEY and SMNVEV (reference sequence). This CDR3 is 14 amino acids long.

This clonotype was seen many times. The CDR3 protein is CATSDATGLAGDTQYF. The DNA of the CDR3 is TGTGCCACCAGTGATGCCACGGGACTAGCTGGCGATACGCAGTATTTT. J is TRBJ2-3 and V is TRBV24-1; 9 nucleotides line up with TRBD2. There are 16 residues in the CDR3. CDR1 KGHDR and CDR2 SFDVKD come from the germline V gene. Unmatched junction bases numbered 9, after V lost 3 bases and J lost 6 bases.

As concerns this clonotype: One base away lies a much larger clone, so this may be a sequencing read error. The chain carries TRBV6-1 and TRBJ2-7; D ambiguous. This CDR3 region has 12 residues. Germline values: CDR1 MNHNS, CDR2 SASEGT. The DNA for the CDR3 is TGTGCCAGCAGTGAGAAGTATTACGAGAAGTACTTC. It encodes CASSEKYYEKYF.

Note on this clonotype: Just one base apart from a much larger clone, this may be a read error. The chain joins TRBV7-8 to TRBJ1-1, with unresolved D. Germline CDR1 and CDR2: SGHVS and FQNEAQ. The CDR3 is made up of 15 amino acids. Trimming stripped 5 bases from V and 1 base from J, with 14 bases between. CDR3 DNA: TGTGCCAGCAGCCCAGATATGGTGGGGAACACTGAAGCTTTCTTT. It yields the protein CASSPDMVGNTEAFF.

The chain couples TRBV7-2 to TRBJ2-1; maybe TRBD2 (6 bases). The CDR3 extends over 14 amino acids. Looked up from germline, CDR1 is SGHTA and CDR2 is FQGNSA. V dropped 5 bases and J dropped 8 bases, with 16 bases sitting between them. CDR3 DNA: TGTGCCAGCAGCACCCAATCGGGGGAGTATGAGCAGTTCTTC. Encoded protein: CASSTQSGEYEQFF.

Note on this clonotype: A junction boundary mismatches the germline segment, possibly from a read error. The chain employs TRBV20-1 and TRBJ2-1; a weak D match, TRBD1 (6 bases). CDR1 is DFQATT, CDR2 SNEGSKA, per germline (reference sequence). The CDR3 contains 14 residues. In DNA form, the CDR3 reads TGCAGTGCTAGAAGGGACACCTCGTACAATGCGCAGTTCTTC. It encodes CSARRDTSYNAQFF.

This clonotype occurred once. A read error is likely, as this CDR3 ends without the conserved phenylalanine or tryptophan. Because the CDR3's place on the DNA is in doubt, the DNA is left out and the CDR3 is given as listed by TCRdb. CDR3 residues: CASSFQSGTGRNERYL. This sequence joins TRBV7-2 and TRBJ2-7; the table's D call, TRBD1, was not checked against the DNA. The germline V gene has CDR1 SGHTA and CDR2 FQGNSA. From its first to its last residue, the CDR3 has 16 amino acids.

The chain recombines TRBV11-2 with TRBJ2-7, with D uncertain. The CDR3 has 15 amino acids. Germline V gene sequence: CDR1 SGHAT, CDR2 FQNNGV. The V gene lost 1 base and the J gene lost 1 base, with 11 bases spanning the gap. CDR3 in amino acids: CASSLAGVVSYEQYF. In DNA, the CDR3 is TGTGCCAGCAGCTTAGCTGGGGTTGTTTCCTACGAGCAGTACTTC.

Regarding this clonotype: A read error may be the cause here, since a much bigger clone is one base away. This chain uses TRBV7-3 with TRBJ2-4, with a weak D call TRBD2 (5 bases). The DNA end favors TRBJ2-1, so the J call may be wrong. The CDR3 extends over 13 amino acids. Germline CDR1 reads SGHTA; CDR2 reads FQGTGA. As DNA, the CDR3 is TGTGCCAGCAGCTTAGGGCGGGCCGATGAGCAGTTCTTC. Amino acid sequence: CASSLGRADEQFF.

As to this clonotype: A junction boundary mismatches the germline segment, possibly from a read error. The CDR3 sequence is CASSHTRGSKDIQYF. Written as DNA, the CDR3 is TGTGCCAGCAGCCACACGAGGGGTTCCAAAGACATTCAGTACTTC. The rearrangement joins TRBV6-2 or TRBV6-3 to TRBJ2-4; D may correspond to TRBD1 or TRBD2 (5 bases each). The length of the CDR3 is 15 residues. The germline V gene encodes CDR1 MNHEY and CDR2 SVGEGT.

Relative to its sample, this clonotype is medium-sized. CDR3 DNA: TGTGCCACCAGCAGAGAAGGCGCCAAATCCTACGAGCAGTACTTC. This encodes CATSREGAKSYEQYF. The V gene is TRBV15, the J gene TRBJ2-7; D remains unclear. This CDR3 contains 15 residues. V was clipped by 0 bases and J by 1 base, with 10 bases between them. The germline V gene encodes CDR1 LNHNV and CDR2 YYDKDF (reference sequence).

This chain uses TRBV5-1 with TRBJ2-5, with 11 bases matching TRBD2. The germline CDR1 and CDR2 sequences are SGHRS and YFSETQ. With 4 bases clipped from V and 2 bases from J, the junction kept 4 bases outside the gene matches. The CDR3 runs 15 residues. The DNA for the CDR3 is TGCGCCAGCAGCAGACTAGCGGGGCGGCAAGAGACCCAGTACTTC. It translates to CASSRLAGRQETQYF. Filled out from reference TRBV5-1 and TRBJ2-5, the complete variable domain reads KAGVTQTPRYLIKTRGQQVTLSCSPISGHRSVSWYQQTPGQGLQFLFEYFSETQRNKGNFPGRFSGRQFSNSRSEMNVSTLELGDSALYLCASSRLAGRQETQYFGPGTRLLVL.

In its sample, this clonotype was seen once. The chain carries TRBV7-9 and TRBJ1-3; D unclear. The germline V gene has CDR1 SEHNR and CDR2 FQNEAQ (reference sequence). The CDR3 sequence is 14 residues long. The V gene lost 5 bases and the J gene lost 1 base, with 9 bases spanning the gap. This chain's CDR3 is CASSPYGSGNTIYF. CDR3 in DNA: TGTGCCAGCAGCCCCTACGGATCTGGAAACACCATATATTTT.